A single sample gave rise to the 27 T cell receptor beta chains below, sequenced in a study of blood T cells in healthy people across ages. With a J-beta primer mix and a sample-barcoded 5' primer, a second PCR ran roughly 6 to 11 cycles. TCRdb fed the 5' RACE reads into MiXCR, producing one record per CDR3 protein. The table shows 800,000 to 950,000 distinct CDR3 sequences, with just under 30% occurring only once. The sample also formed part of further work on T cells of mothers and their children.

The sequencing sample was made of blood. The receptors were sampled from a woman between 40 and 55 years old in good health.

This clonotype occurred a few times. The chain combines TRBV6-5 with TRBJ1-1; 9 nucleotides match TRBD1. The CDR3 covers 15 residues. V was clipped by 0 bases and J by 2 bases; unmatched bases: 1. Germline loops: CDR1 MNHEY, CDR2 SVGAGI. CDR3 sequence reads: CASSYSDRGNTEAFF. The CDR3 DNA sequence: TGTGCCAGCAGTTACTCGGACAGGGGAAACACTGAAGCTTTCTTT.

DNA of the CDR3: TGTGCCATCAGTGAGTCTGTAGGCGGCTCCTACGAGCAGTACTTC. Protein: CAISESVGGSYEQYF. The chain has TRBV10-3 and TRBJ2-7; no clear D. V shed 0 bases and J shed 0 bases, with 9 bases lying between them. Germline-derived CDR1 and CDR2 are ENHRY and SYGVKD. This CDR3 comprises 15 residues.

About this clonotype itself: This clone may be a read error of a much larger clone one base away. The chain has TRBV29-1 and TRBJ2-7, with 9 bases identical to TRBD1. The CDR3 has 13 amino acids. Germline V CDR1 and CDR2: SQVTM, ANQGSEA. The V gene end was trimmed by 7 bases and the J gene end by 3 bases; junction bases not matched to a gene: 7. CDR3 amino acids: CSARDRVGYEQYV. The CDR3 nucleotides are TGCAGCGCAAGGGACAGGGTGGGCTACGAGCAGTACGTC.

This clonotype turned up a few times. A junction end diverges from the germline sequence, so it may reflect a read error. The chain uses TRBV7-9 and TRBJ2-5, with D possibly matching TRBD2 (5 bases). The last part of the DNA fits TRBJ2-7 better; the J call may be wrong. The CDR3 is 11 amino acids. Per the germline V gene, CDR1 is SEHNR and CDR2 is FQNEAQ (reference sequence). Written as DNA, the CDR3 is TGTTCCAGCGAAAGGGAGACCGAGCAGTACTTC. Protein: CSSERETEQYF.

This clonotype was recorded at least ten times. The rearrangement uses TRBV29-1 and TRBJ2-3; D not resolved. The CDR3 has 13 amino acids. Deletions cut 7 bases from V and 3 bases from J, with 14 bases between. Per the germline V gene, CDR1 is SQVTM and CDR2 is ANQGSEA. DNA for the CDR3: TGCAGCGCCATGACCAGGTTGACAGATACGCAGTATTTT. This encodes CSAMTRLTDTQYF.

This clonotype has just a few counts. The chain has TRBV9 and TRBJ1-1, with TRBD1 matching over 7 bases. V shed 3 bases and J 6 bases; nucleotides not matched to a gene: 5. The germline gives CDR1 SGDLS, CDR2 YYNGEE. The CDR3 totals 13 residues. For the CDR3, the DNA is TGTGCCAGCAGCGGGGGGACAGTCTCTGAAGCTTTCTTT. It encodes CASSGGTVSEAFF.

CDR3 protein: CASSPVGANGNQPQHF. CDR3 DNA sequence: TGTGCCAGCAGCCCCGTGGGGGCGAATGGCAATCAGCCCCAGCATTTT. V and J are TRBV6-5 and TRBJ1-5; D might be TRBD1 (6 bases). Per germline, CDR1 MNHEY and CDR2 SVGAGI. This CDR3 contains 16 residues. V was pared by 6 bases and J by 2 bases, with 17 bases between.

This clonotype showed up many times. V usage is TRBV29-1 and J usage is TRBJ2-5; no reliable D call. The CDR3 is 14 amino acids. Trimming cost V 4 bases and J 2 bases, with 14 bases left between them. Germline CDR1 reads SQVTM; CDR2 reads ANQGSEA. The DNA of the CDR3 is TGCAGCGTTGTTCCCCTCGGCAAACAAGAGACCCAGTACTTC. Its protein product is CSVVPLGKQETQYF.

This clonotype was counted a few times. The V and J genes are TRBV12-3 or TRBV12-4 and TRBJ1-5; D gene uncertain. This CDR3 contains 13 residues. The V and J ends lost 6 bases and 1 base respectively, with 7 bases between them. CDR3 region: CASRGMSNQPQHF. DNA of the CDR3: TGTGCCAGCAGAGGGATGAGCAATCAGCCCCAGCATTTT.

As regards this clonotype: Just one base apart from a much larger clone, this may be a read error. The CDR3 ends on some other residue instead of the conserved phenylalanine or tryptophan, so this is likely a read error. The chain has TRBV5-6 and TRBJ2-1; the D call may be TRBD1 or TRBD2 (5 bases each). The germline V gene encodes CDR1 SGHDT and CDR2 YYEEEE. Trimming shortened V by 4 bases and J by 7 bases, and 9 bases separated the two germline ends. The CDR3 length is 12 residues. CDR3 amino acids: CASSPGSNEQFC. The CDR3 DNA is TGTGCCAGCAGCCCAGGGAGTAATGAGCAGTTCTGC.

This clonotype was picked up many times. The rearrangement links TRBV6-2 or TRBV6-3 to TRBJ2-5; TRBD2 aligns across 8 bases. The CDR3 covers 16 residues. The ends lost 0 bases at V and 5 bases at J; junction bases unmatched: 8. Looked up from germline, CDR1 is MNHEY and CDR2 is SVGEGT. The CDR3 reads CASSYSLRGGVETQYF. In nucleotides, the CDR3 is TGTGCCAGCAGTTACTCCTTACGGGGGGGCGTGGAGACCCAGTACTTC.

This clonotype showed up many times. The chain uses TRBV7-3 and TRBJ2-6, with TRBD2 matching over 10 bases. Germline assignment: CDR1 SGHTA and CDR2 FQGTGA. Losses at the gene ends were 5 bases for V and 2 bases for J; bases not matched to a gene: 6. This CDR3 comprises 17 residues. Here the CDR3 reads CASSTLAGVAGANVLTF. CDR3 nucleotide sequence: TGTGCCAGCAGCACTCTAGCGGGGGTCGCTGGGGCCAACGTCCTGACTTTC.

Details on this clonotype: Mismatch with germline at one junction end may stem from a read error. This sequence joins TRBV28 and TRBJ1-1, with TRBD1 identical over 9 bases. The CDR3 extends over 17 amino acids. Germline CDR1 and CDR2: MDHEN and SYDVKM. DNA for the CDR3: TGTGCCAGCAGTTTATTTCTGACAGGGGGGGAGAACATTGAAGCTTTCTTT. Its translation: CASSLFLTGGENIEAFF.

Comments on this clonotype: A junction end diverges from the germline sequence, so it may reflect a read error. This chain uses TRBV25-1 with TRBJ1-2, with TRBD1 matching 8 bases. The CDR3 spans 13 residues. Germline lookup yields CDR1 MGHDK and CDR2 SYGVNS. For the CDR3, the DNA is TGTGCCAGCAGTGAATGGGTCGGGACAGGCCTTTCCTTC. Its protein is CASSEWVGTGLSF.

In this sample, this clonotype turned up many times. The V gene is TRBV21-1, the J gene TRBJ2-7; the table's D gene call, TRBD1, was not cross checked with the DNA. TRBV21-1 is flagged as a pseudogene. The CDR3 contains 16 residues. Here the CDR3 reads CASSPDRLIYSYEQYF. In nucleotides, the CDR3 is TGTGCCAGCAGCCCCGACAGACTAATATATTCCTACGAGCAGTACTTC.

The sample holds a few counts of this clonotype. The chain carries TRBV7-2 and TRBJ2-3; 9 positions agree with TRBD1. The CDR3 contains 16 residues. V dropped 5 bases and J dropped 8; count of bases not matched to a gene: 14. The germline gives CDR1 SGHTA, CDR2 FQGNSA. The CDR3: CASSPDRDRVPLTQYF. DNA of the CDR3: TGTGCCAGCAGCCCCGACCGGGACAGGGTACCCCTTACGCAGTATTTT.

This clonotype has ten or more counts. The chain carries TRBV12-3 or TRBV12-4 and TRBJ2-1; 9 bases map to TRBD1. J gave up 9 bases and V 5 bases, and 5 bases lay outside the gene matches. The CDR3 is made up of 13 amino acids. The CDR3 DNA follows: TGTGCCAGCAGTCCCGGGACAGGGAGTGAGCAGTTCTTC. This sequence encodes CASSPGTGSEQFF.

CDR3 residues: CSSIGPKGEQYF. The CDR3 DNA follows: TGCAGTAGCATTGGCCCGAAGGGAGAGCAGTACTTC. The chain couples TRBV20-1 to TRBJ2-7; D call uncertain. Germline CDR1 and CDR2: DFQATT and SNEGSKA (reference sequence). The CDR3 is 12 residues long. V was trimmed by 8 bases and J by 7 bases, leaving 18 bases between them.

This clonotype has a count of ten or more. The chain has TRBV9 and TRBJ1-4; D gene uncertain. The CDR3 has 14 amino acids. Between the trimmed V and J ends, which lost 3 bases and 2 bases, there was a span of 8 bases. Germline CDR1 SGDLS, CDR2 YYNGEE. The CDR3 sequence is CASSEGLTNEKLFF. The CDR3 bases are TGTGCCAGCAGCGAAGGGTTGACTAATGAAAAACTGTTTTTT.

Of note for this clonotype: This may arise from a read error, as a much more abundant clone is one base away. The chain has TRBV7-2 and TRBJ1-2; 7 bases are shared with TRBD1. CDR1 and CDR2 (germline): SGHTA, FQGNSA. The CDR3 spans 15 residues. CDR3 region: CAGRTYSTGAYGYTF. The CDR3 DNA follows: TGTGCCGGCAGAACCTACAGCACAGGGGCCTATGGCTACACCTTC.

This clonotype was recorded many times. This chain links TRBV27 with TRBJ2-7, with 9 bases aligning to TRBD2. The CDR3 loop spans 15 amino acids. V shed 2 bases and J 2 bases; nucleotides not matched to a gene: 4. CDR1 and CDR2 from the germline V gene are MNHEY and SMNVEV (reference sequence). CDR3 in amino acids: CASSLQAGGTYEQYF. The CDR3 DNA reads TGTGCCAGCAGTTTACAAGCGGGGGGTACCTACGAGCAGTACTTC.

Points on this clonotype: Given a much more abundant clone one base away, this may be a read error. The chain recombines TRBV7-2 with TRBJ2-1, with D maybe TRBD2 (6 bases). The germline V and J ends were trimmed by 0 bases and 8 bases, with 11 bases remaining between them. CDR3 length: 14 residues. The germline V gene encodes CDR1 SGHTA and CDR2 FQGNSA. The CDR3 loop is CASSLAVPGDEQFF. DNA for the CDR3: TGTGCCAGCAGCTTAGCGGTACCGGGGGATGAGCAGTTCTTC.

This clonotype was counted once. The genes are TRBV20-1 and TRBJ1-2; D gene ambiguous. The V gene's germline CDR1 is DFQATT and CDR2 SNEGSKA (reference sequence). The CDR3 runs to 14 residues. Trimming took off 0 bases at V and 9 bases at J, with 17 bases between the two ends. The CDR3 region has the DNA TGCAGTGCTAGAGACAGCGCGGAGGTCTTGAGCTACACCTTC. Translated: CSARDSAEVLSYTF.

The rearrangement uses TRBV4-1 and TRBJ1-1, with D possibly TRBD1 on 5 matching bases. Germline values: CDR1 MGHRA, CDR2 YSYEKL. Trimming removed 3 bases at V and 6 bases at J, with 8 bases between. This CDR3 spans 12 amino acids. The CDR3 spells CASSHMGAEAFF. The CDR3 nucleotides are TGCGCCAGCAGCCACATGGGGGCTGAAGCTTTCTTT.

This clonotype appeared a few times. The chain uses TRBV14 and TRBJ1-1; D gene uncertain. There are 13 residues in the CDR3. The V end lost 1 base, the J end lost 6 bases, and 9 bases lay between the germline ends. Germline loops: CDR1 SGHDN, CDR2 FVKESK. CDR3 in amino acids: CASSQVPEAEAFF. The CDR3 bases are TGTGCCAGCAGCCAAGTCCCCGAGGCTGAAGCTTTCTTT.

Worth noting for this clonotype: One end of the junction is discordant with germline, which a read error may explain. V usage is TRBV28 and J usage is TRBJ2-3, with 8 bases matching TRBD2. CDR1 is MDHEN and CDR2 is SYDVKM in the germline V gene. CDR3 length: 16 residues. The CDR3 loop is CASGFAAGGPTDTQYF. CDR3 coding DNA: TGTGCCAGCGGTTTTGCGGCGGGGGGCCCCACAGATACGCAGTATTTT.

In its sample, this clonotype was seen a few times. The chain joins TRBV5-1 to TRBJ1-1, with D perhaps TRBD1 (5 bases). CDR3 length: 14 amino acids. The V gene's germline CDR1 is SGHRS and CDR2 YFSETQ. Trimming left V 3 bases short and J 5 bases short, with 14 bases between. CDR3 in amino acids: CASSSGTGETEAFF. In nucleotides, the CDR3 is TGCGCCAGCAGCTCCGGGACGGGAGAGACTGAAGCTTTCTTT.